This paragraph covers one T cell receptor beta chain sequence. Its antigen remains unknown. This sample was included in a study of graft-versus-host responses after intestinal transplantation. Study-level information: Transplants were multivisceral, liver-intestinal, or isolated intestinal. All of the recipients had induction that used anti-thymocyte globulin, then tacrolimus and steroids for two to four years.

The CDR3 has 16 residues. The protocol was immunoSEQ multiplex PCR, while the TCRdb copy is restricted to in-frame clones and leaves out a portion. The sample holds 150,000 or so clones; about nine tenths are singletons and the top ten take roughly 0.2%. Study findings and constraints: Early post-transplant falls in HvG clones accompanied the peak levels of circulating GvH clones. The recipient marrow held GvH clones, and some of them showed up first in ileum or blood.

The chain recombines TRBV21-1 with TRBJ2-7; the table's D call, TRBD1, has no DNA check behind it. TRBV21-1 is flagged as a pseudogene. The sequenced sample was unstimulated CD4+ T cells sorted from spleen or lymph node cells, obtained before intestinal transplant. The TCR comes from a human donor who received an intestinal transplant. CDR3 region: CASSKVWGSVTYEQYF. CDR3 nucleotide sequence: TGTGCCAGCAGCAAAGTGTGGGGCAGTGTTACCTACGAGCAGTACTTC.